These 21 T cell receptor beta chains were sequenced from one sample in a study of identical twins. TCRdb re-derived calls from the 5' RACE reads in MiXCR, one entry per CDR3 protein. The data show 450,000 to 650,000 distinct CDR3 sequences, roughly 15% seen once. These data also featured in a second study, about yellow fever vaccine responses in identical twins.

The sample comprised CD4+ T cells sorted from blood. These TCRs come from a woman between 18 and 30 years old in good health.

This chain connects TRBV18 to TRBJ2-7; no reliable D call. Looked up from germline, CDR1 is KGHSH and CDR2 is LQKENI. V lost 3 bases and J lost 0, with 12 bases in between. The CDR3 has 15 amino acids. CDR3 DNA sequence: TGTGCCAGCTCACCCGGCAGGACCTTCTCCTACGAGCAGTACGTC. It is translated as CASSPGRTFSYEQYV.

The CDR3 loop reads CSARDAVGQYV. The CDR3 nucleotides are TGCAGTGCTAGAGATGCAGTTGGGCAGTACGTC. The chain joins TRBV20-1 to TRBJ2-7, with unresolved D. The germline CDR1 and CDR2 sequences are DFQATT and SNEGSKA (reference sequence). Trimming took 0 bases from V and 9 from J, leaving 9 bases between them. This CDR3 spans 11 amino acids.

V usage is TRBV5-1 and J usage is TRBJ2-2; D may be TRBD1 (6 bases). Trimming stripped 0 bases from V and 1 base from J, with 10 bases between. Germline V CDR1 and CDR2: SGHRS, YFSETQ. The CDR3 runs to 16 residues. The CDR3 DNA follows: TGCGCCAGCAGCTTGGTCAGGACAGTGAACACCGGGGAGCTGTTTTTT. Amino acids: CASSLVRTVNTGELFF.

This clonotype was seen a few times. The chain has TRBV11-2 and TRBJ2-3; unclear D gene. Trimming shortened V by 0 bases and J by 2 bases, and 6 bases separated the two germline ends. The CDR3 covers 14 residues. Germline CDR1 is SGHAT and CDR2 is FQNNGV. The CDR3 sequence: CASSLDRVTDTQYF. The CDR3 bases are TGTGCCAGCAGCTTAGACCGGGTCACAGATACGCAGTATTTT.

V gene TRBV20-1 combines with J gene TRBJ2-1, with D unclear. The CDR3 has 14 amino acids. V was shortened by 3 bases and J by 4 bases, with 13 bases between the two germline ends. The germline V gene has CDR1 DFQATT and CDR2 SNEGSKA (reference sequence). CDR3 protein: CSARLLPKYNEQFF. The CDR3 coding sequence is TGCAGTGCTAGGTTGCTACCGAAGTACAATGAGCAGTTCTTC.

This clonotype was seen more than once but under ten times. This chain links TRBV10-3 with TRBJ1-3; D uncertain. The CDR3 extends over 14 amino acids. The V gene's germline CDR1 is ENHRY and CDR2 SYGVKD. The V end was cut by 10 bases, the J end by 4 bases, with 17 bases between. CDR3 DNA sequence: TGTGCCACTACTGATGACCGGTCGGGAAACACCATATATTTT. Residues: CATTDDRSGNTIYF.

The genes are TRBV20-1 and TRBJ2-2; unclear D gene. Germline V gene lookup returns CDR1 DFQATT and CDR2 SNEGSKA (reference sequence). The CDR3 consists of 13 residues. V lost 0 bases and J 5 bases, leaving 7 bases between the germline ends. CDR3 sequence reads: CSARDSDTGELFF. DNA for the CDR3: TGCAGTGCTAGAGATTCAGATACCGGGGAGCTGTTTTTT.

This clonotype was observed a few times. The chain combines TRBV5-1 with TRBJ2-1, with 7 nucleotides matching TRBD1. Per germline, CDR1 SGHRS and CDR2 YFSETQ. The length of the CDR3 is 13 residues. Unmatched junction bases numbered 6, after V lost 0 bases and J lost 12 bases. CDR3 sequence reads: CASSLDWSGGQFF. For the CDR3, the DNA is TGCGCCAGCAGCTTGGACTGGTCAGGGGGGCAGTTCTTC.

V and J are TRBV24-1 and TRBJ2-2, with D perhaps TRBD1 (6 bases). Per germline, CDR1 KGHDR and CDR2 SFDVKD. The CDR3 totals 14 residues. V lost 1 base and J lost 4, with 6 bases in between. CDR3 sequence: CATSDFRGTGELFF. The CDR3 bases are TGTGCCACCAGTGATTTCAGGGGCACCGGGGAGCTGTTTTTT.

The chain joins TRBV20-1 to TRBJ2-7; 7 nucleotides match TRBD1. Germline trimming cut 6 bases from V and 4 bases from J; bases unmatched to any gene: 9. Germline CDR1 and CDR2: DFQATT and SNEGSKA (reference sequence). CDR3 length equals 13 residues. CDR3 sequence (DNA): TGCAGTGCAGGCAGACAGGGCAGGTACGAGCAGTACGTC. Protein product: CSAGRQGRYEQYV.

This chain joins TRBV20-1 and TRBJ2-1; 7 bases match TRBD2. The germline CDR1 and CDR2 sequences are DFQATT and SNEGSKA (reference sequence). J was trimmed by 6 bases and V by 0 bases; bases with no gene match: 8. CDR3 length: 15 residues. The CDR3 sequence is CSAREGLAVPNEQFF. The CDR3 DNA follows: TGCAGTGCTAGAGAAGGGCTAGCGGTCCCCAATGAGCAGTTCTTC.

V gene TRBV2 combines with J gene TRBJ1-6; D is possibly TRBD1 (5 bases). This CDR3 is 13 amino acids long. Germline lookup yields CDR1 SNHLY and CDR2 FYNNEI. Trimming took off 6 bases at V and 6 bases at J, with 9 bases between the two ends. DNA for the CDR3: TGTGCCAGCAGGACAGATCCTAATTCACCCCTCCACTTT. Encoded protein: CASRTDPNSPLHF.

This clonotype has ten or more counts. The gene calls are TRBV9 and TRBJ1-1; 7 bases fit TRBD1. Trimming removed 2 bases from V and 5 bases from J; junction bases left unmatched: 15. The CDR3 sequence is 17 residues long. Germline loops: CDR1 SGDLS, CDR2 YYNGEE. DNA for the CDR3: TGTGCCAGCAGCGTCCGACCGGGACATAGGGGGCTAACTGAAGCTTTCTTT. It specifies CASSVRPGHRGLTEAFF.

This chain joins TRBV19 and TRBJ2-5; TRBD2 might be the D (5 bases). Germline CDR1 and CDR2: LNHDA and SQIVND (reference sequence). This CDR3 spans 13 amino acids. Trimming removed 5 bases from V and 2 bases from J, with 9 bases in between. The CDR3 sequence is CASSGSGQETQYF. CDR3 bases: TGTGCCAGTAGTGGATCGGGGCAAGAGACCCAGTACTTC. The variable domain in full, with the rest retrieved from reference TRBV19 and TRBJ2-5, is DGGITQSPKYLFRKEGQNVTLSCEQNLNHDAMYWYRQDPGQGLRLIYYSQIVNDFQKGDIAEGYSVSREKKESFPLTVTSAQKNPTAFYLCASSGSGQETQYFGPGTRLLVL.

There are a few counts of this clonotype. V usage is TRBV2 and J usage is TRBJ1-6; D gene ambiguous. The CDR3 runs 15 residues. V was clipped by 3 bases and J by 6 bases, with 12 bases between them. Germline-derived CDR1 and CDR2 are SNHLY and FYNNEI. Here the CDR3 reads CASSDSGFGNSPLHF. CDR3 sequence (DNA): TGTGCCAGCAGTGATTCGGGGTTCGGTAATTCACCCCTCCACTTT.

The sample holds a few counts of this clonotype. This chain links TRBV6-1 with TRBJ1-1, with 8 bases aligning to TRBD1. The CDR3 length is 14 residues. Germline V gives CDR1 MNHNS, CDR2 SASEGT. V lost 7 bases, J lost 5 bases, and 9 bases stayed unmatched. The DNA of the CDR3 is TGTGCCAGCACCATAGGACAGGGTTTGACTGAAGCTTTCTTT. It encodes CASTIGQGLTEAFF.

This clonotype was detected only a few times. CDR3 loop: CASSPGTGGQGYTF. CDR3 sequence (DNA): TGTGCCAGCAGTCCCGGGACAGGGGGACAAGGCTACACCTTC. V gene TRBV2 combines with J gene TRBJ1-2; 11 nucleotides line up with TRBD1. This CDR3 region has 14 residues. The germline CDR1 and CDR2 sequences are SNHLY and FYNNEI. The J segment lost 8 bases and the V segment lost 5 bases, leaving 7 bases of the junction unmatched.

This chain joins TRBV6-5 and TRBJ2-1, with a weak D call TRBD1 (5 bases). Per the germline V gene, CDR1 is MNHEY and CDR2 is SVGAGI. CDR3 length equals 16 residues. The germline V and J ends were trimmed by 2 bases and 2 bases, with 13 bases remaining between them. The CDR3 DNA is TGTGCCAGCAGTTACGACCGACAGCCAACCTACAATGAGCAGTTCTTC. Protein product: CASSYDRQPTYNEQFF.

This clonotype was picked up many times. The genes are TRBV29-1 and TRBJ2-5; D uncertain. From germline, CDR1 is SQVTM and CDR2 ANQGSEA. Trimming removed 5 bases at V and 1 base at J, with 8 bases between. The CDR3 length is 12 residues. The chain's CDR3 is CSVRVTQETQYF. The DNA of the CDR3 is TGCAGCGTTCGGGTTACCCAAGAGACCCAGTACTTC.

This chain joins TRBV20-1 and TRBJ2-1; TRBD2 matches at 12 bases. The CDR3 has 14 amino acids. The J segment lost 8 bases and the V segment lost 6 bases, leaving 8 bases of the junction unmatched. Germline V lookup: CDR1 DFQATT, CDR2 SNEGSKA (reference sequence). This CDR3 reads CSARRLAGVYEQFF. CDR3 DNA: TGCAGTGCACGCCGACTAGCGGGAGTCTATGAGCAGTTCTTC.

This clonotype was observed a handful of times. This CDR3 is CASRGLVYGYTF. The CDR3 DNA follows: TGTGCCAGCAGGGGCCTGGTCTATGGCTACACCTTC. The rearrangement joins TRBV12-3 or TRBV12-4 to TRBJ1-2; D is ambiguous. Trimming removed 6 bases at V and 4 bases at J, with 9 bases between. The CDR3 has 12 amino acids.